One and the same sample provided the 8 T cell receptor beta chains below, sequenced in a study of T cell clones after liver transplantation. Data came from immunoSEQ multiplex PCR; TCRdb stores just in-frame clones and leaves some out. This table holds around 110,000 clones, less than 95% found once. The starting material was CD4+ T cells from blood, obtained 12 months after liver transplant. The receptors stem from a human patient who received a liver transplant. Some T cells here may be from the graft donor.

The rearrangement links TRBV2 to TRBJ2-1; 8 nucleotides agree with TRBD2. This CDR3 is built from 15 residues. The germline gives CDR1 SNHLY, CDR2 FYNNEI. V lost 2 bases and J lost 4; bases outside the gene matches: 4. The CDR3 loop is CASSENPGGYNEQFF. The DNA for the CDR3 is TGTGCCAGCAGTGAAAATCCGGGAGGGTACAATGAGCAGTTCTTC.

The chain carries TRBV7-2 and TRBJ2-1; D is undetermined. In germline, CDR1 is SGHTA, CDR2 FQGNSA. Deletions cut 6 bases from V and 1 base from J, with 4 bases between. CDR3 length equals 12 residues. The CDR3 here is CASRPSYNEQFF. DNA for the CDR3: TGTGCCAGCAGGCCGTCCTACAATGAGCAGTTCTTC.

V usage is TRBV6-5 and J usage is TRBJ2-7; D unclear. CDR1 and CDR2 (germline): MNHEY, SVGAGI. This CDR3 is built from 14 residues. Between the trimmed V and J ends, which lost 5 bases and 4 bases, there was a span of 15 bases. CDR3 residues: CASSPRELPYEQYF. DNA of the CDR3: TGTGCCAGCAGTCCACGCGAACTGCCATACGAGCAGTACTTC.

The CDR3 bases are TGTGCCAGCAGCTGGGGACAGGGGATCTACGAGCAGTACTTC. Protein product: CASSWGQGIYEQYF. The gene calls are TRBV11-1 and TRBJ2-7, with 10 bases fitting TRBD1. This CDR3 spans 14 amino acids. Trimming removed 4 bases from V and 3 bases from J; junction bases left unmatched: 3. Germline V gene sequence: CDR1 SGHAT, CDR2 FQDESV (reference sequence).

V usage is TRBV7-8 and J usage is TRBJ2-1; D unclear. The CDR3 spans 13 residues. Germline V gene sequence: CDR1 SGHVS, CDR2 FQNEAQ. Trimming took 6 bases from V and 9 from J, leaving 15 bases between them. The CDR3 DNA reads TGTGCCAGCAGTTACCAGATAGGTGGTGAGCAGTTCTTC. Amino acids: CASSYQIGGEQFF.

J is TRBJ2-2 and V is TRBV5-1, with 8 bases matching TRBD1. Unmatched junction bases numbered 8, after V lost 4 bases and J lost 6 bases. The germline V gene encodes CDR1 SGHRS and CDR2 YFSETQ. The CDR3 is 15 residues long. The CDR3 loop reads CASSGRTGSAGELFF. In DNA form, the CDR3 reads TGCGCCAGCAGCGGACGGACAGGGTCGGCCGGGGAGCTGTTTTTT. Full variable domain (remainder filled in from reference TRBV5-1 and TRBJ2-2): KAGVTQTPRYLIKTRGQQVTLSCSPISGHRSVSWYQQTPGQGLQFLFEYFSETQRNKGNFPGRFSGRQFSNSRSEMNVSTLELGDSALYLCASSGRTGSAGELFFGEGSRLTVL.

This chain connects TRBV19 to TRBJ2-7; D not resolved. This CDR3 comprises 13 residues. Trimming removed 1 base at V and 2 bases at J, with 6 bases between. The germline V gene has CDR1 LNHDA and CDR2 SQIVND (reference sequence). Here the CDR3 reads CASSIGRTYEQYF. The CDR3 DNA sequence: TGTGCCAGTAGTATAGGACGGACCTACGAGCAGTACTTC.

The J gene is TRBJ1-2, the V gene TRBV7-2; TRBD1 matches 10 bases. The V gene's germline CDR1 is SGHTA and CDR2 FQGNSA. V was pared by 5 bases and J by 5 bases, with 2 bases of the junction left unmatched. The CDR3 runs to 13 residues. For the CDR3, the DNA is TGTGCCAGCAGCGAGGGACAGGGGTATGGCTACACCTTC. It yields the protein CASSEGQGYGYTF.